Sequencing of this TCR beta chain was carried out in a study of T cells in localized non-small cell lung cancer. V gave up 3 bases and J gave up 5 bases; unmatched junction bases: 5. The CDR3 is made up of 16 amino acids. Germline V gene sequence: CDR1 SGDLS, CDR2 YYNGEE. This clone is termed medium-sized. Other DNA sequences in the sample encode the same CDR3. Clones were sequenced by immunoSEQ multiplex PCR, and TCRdb holds only the in-frame ones, with some missing. This sample has more than 25,000 clones, with 82% found just once. The sample consisted of peripheral blood, taken before any cancer treatment. The J gene is TRBJ2-1, the V gene TRBV9; 13 nucleotides line up with TRBD2. The source of this sequence is a woman between 35 and 75 years old with stage I lung adenocarcinoma. CDR3 coding DNA: TGTGCCAGCAGCGCCTGGACTAGCGGGGGCCACAATGAGCAGTTCTTC. Residues: CASSAWTSGGHNEQFF. The complete variable domain, with remaining parts taken from reference TRBV9 and TRBJ2-1, reads DSGVTQTPKHLITATGQRVTLRCSPRSGDLSVYWYQQSLDQGLQFLIQYYNGEERAKGNILERFSAQQFPDLHSELNLSSLELGDSALYFCASSAWTSGGHNEQFFGPGTRLTVL.